This TCR beta chain stems from a study of shared clonotypes between healthy human individuals (dated by TCRdb to the early 2020s). Background on the whole study: The cohort included three men and a couple of women between 18 and 49 years of age. Per donor, three plates each were used for CD4 naive and CD4 memory, two for CD8 naive, and one for CD8 memory. To estimate repertoire size and how much clonotypes are shared between individuals, the study performed deep sequencing of blood TCR repertoires from a handful of healthy adults. To increase sequencing depth and limit assay-specific biases, different laboratories used diverse techniques to prepare libraries and sequence TCR repertoires. Each donor's leukapheresis produced roughly between roughly 0.9 and 9 billion PBMCs. What the study reported, not specific to this receptor: The genetic and exposure-history diversity represented was limited by the small number of donors. Based on pairwise subsampling, the degree of clonotype sharing among donors was expected to be affected by sequencing depth. Compared with non-shared clonotypes, clonotypes shared by all four sorted-subset donors had higher generation probabilities. Sampling was restricted to blood, and TCR repertoires in tissue are likely to differ from TCR repertoires in blood. Incomplete sequencing was indicated by rarefaction of sorted-subset datasets, despite the large sequencing depth. Larger estimated clonotype richness was generally found for naive subsets than for memory subsets. When a handful of donors were compared, the shared fraction of clonotypes was about 5.2% for naive CD4, 3.5% to 4% for naive CD8, 2% to 2.5% for memory CD4, and less than 0.45% for memory CD8.

Note on this clone: The target of this receptor is not known. No much larger clone exists at a distance of one base, and base qualities are not known. Other nucleotide sequences from this sample produce the same CDR3.

Using the deep immunoSEQ assay, TCR CDR3 regions were amplified from genomic DNA by multiplex PCR. Genomic DNA extracted from each cell subset was distributed evenly over all wells of several immunoSEQ 96-well plates, and each plate served as one replicate. For sorted subsets, roughly 0.2 ug genomic DNA, equal to about 30,000 T cell genomes, was loaded into each replicate PCR. Purified libraries were quantified with a Qubit 3.0 fluorometer, sized on a Bioanalyzer 2100, and re-quantified with the KAPA Library Quantification kit. A separate single-read 150-cycle Illumina NextSeq 550 flow cell was used to sequence each immunoSEQ 96-well plate. Concerning the study's data processing: Because only junctional sequences without quality scores were contained in the immunoSEQ output, filtering matching that applied to full-length reads could not be performed. To assign V/J genes and CDR3, sequences were annotated using PyIR, a Python wrapper for IgBLAST v1.9, with IMGT germline references. Reads were removed for weak V/J assignments (E-value above 1e-6), missing CDR3, stop codons, out-of-frame junctions, or ambiguous translated residues. V3J clonotypes were defined as sequences sharing the same inferred V gene, J gene, and CDR3 amino acid sequence. The percentage overlap between two repertoires was calculated by dividing the number of shared unique clonotypes by the size of the smaller repertoire. Three approaches were used to assess repertoire richness: RTK rarefaction, the Chao1 estimator, and Recon v2.1 estimates of unobserved clonotypes. Generation probabilities were computed with OLGA for all TCRbeta clonotypes obtained by the gDNA method from a handful of donors. TCRdb re-hosts the immuneACCESS table, in-frame sequences only. Its copies lack some clones; in the studies checked, an unresolved V gene accounts for under half of them, and the cause for the rest is not known. V, J and clone size derive from that table, while D and trimming were established from the DNA sequence. The sample has about 1.5 million clones on record, under 99% of them singletons. Roughly 0.45% of the sample comes from the top ten.

The donors were healthy, HIV-negative adults who had no recently reported acute infections or vaccinations. Every donor was a Caucasian adult living in Nashville, Tennessee, USA. CD4+ T cells were enriched by magnetic negative selection; naive cells were then positively selected on CD45RA, and the negative fraction formed the memory subset. Blood was obtained by leukapheresis, after which PBMCs were separated by Ficoll-Histopaque density gradient centrifugation and cryopreserved in liquid nitrogen vapor phase. Purity and quantity of every magnetically sorted T cell population were checked by analytical flow cytometry. Genomic DNA was isolated from every sorted fraction and measured by UV absorbance on a Nanodrop 2000c. The CDR3, from cysteine to phenylalanine, totals 13 residues. CDR3 DNA only is kept here, 39 bases in frame from base 1. V is reduced by 1 base and J by 6 bases, leaving a spacing of 10 bases between them. As encoded in the germline V gene (reference sequence), CDR1 is SEHNR while CDR2 is FQNEAQ.

The chain is made from TRBV7-9 and TRBJ2-7; no D gene is confidently identified. The sequence derives from a man aged 25 to 40 in good health. Sequenced: naive CD4+ T cells sorted from blood. The cell subset or site label here, explained by the study, means: CD45RA+ positively selected. The sequenced DNA is TGTGCCAGCAGCTTAGTCGGGCGAGGCGAGCAGTACTTC. This gives the protein CASSLVGRGEQYF.